These 9 T cell receptor beta chains were sequenced from one sample in a study of blood T cell repertoires in COVID-19. TCRdb's copy holds only in-frame clones and misses some; the assay was immunoSEQ multiplex PCR. The sample records roughly 360,000 clones, approximately 87% being singletons. Sequenced input: PBMCs or T cells enriched from blood (not recorded which). The source of these receptors is a woman aged 30 to 39 with acute COVID-19.

The chain uses TRBV19 and TRBJ1-1, with D unresolved. V lost 5 bases, J lost 1 base, and 14 bases lay in between. Germline V lookup: CDR1 LNHDA, CDR2 SQIVND (reference sequence). The CDR3 length is 15 residues. CDR3 residues: CASSPSHRQNTEAFF. In DNA form, the CDR3 reads TGTGCCAGTAGTCCCTCCCACCGACAGAACACTGAAGCTTTCTTT.

The rearrangement links TRBV6-6 to TRBJ1-2; D is unclear. V was shortened by 0 bases and J by 4 bases, with 15 bases between the two germline ends. This CDR3 contains 16 residues. From germline, CDR1 is MNHNY and CDR2 SVGAGI (reference sequence). CDR3: CASSYSEIWGGYGYTF. The CDR3 region has the DNA TGTGCCAGCAGTTACTCGGAGATCTGGGGAGGCTATGGCTACACCTTC.

The chain combines TRBV3-1 (or the pseudogene TRBV3-2) with TRBJ2-2; 9 bases map to TRBD1. This CDR3 is 16 amino acids long. The V and J ends lost 1 base and 4 bases, in that order; junction bases with no gene match: 4. Germline-derived CDR1 and CDR2 are LGHDT and YNNKEL (reference sequence). For the CDR3, the DNA is TGTGCCAGCAGCCAAGGGACAGGGGCTAGCACCGGGGAGCTGTTTTTT. Protein: CASSQGTGASTGELFF.

The chain is built from TRBV2 and TRBJ2-1; a weak D match, TRBD1 (6 bases). The germline V and J ends were trimmed by 3 bases and 3 bases, with 15 bases remaining between them. CDR3 length: 16 residues. Germline V gives CDR1 SNHLY, CDR2 FYNNEI. The CDR3, as DNA: TGTGCCAGCAGTGAGCTGGGGGCGCGGTTCTACAATGAGCAGTTCTTC. This codes for CASSELGARFYNEQFF.

V and J are TRBV6-4 and TRBJ1-1; a possible D gene is TRBD1 (5 bases). V was shortened by 5 bases and J by 1 base, with 11 bases between the two germline ends. This CDR3 has 14 amino acids. Germline CDR1 is MRHNA and CDR2 is SNTAGT. CDR3 in DNA: TGTGCCAGCAGTAGTTCAGGGAAGAACACTGAAGCTTTCTTT. Protein: CASSSSGKNTEAFF.

This chain joins TRBV19 and TRBJ2-1; the match to TRBD2 covers 9 bases. CDR3 size: 15 residues. V gave up 5 bases and J gave up 6 bases; unmatched junction bases: 8. Germline V CDR1 and CDR2: LNHDA, SQIVND (reference sequence). CDR3 DNA sequence: TGTGCCAGTAGTTCCTCCGGGACTAGCATCAATGAGCAGTTCTTC. Its protein product is CASSSSGTSINEQFF.

The rearrangement uses TRBV6-5 and TRBJ1-5; D remains ambiguous. The germline CDR1 and CDR2 sequences are MNHEY and SVGAGI. The CDR3 length is 12 residues. With 6 bases removed from V and 1 base from J, the gap between germline ends came to 4 bases. CDR3 DNA sequence: TGTGCCAGCAGGCTAAGCAATCAGCCCCAGCATTTT. It yields the protein CASRLSNQPQHF.

The rearrangement uses TRBV7-3 and TRBJ1-2, with a weak D call TRBD1 (5 bases). Germline CDR1 and CDR2: SGHTA and FQGTGA. The CDR3 is 13 residues long. With 1 base removed from V and 6 bases from J, the gap between germline ends came to 9 bases. The chain's CDR3 is CASSLSRDNGYTF. CDR3 sequence (DNA): TGTGCCAGCAGCTTAAGCAGGGATAATGGCTACACCTTC.

The rearrangement uses TRBV5-4 and TRBJ1-1; TRBD1 matches 7 bases. The J segment lost 5 bases and the V segment lost 4 bases, leaving 5 bases of the junction unmatched. Germline V gene lookup returns CDR1 SGHNT and CDR2 YYREEE (reference sequence). This CDR3 has 13 residues. The CDR3 spells CASSLSGGTEAFF. In DNA form, the CDR3 reads TGTGCCAGCAGCCTTTCAGGGGGAACTGAAGCTTTCTTT. Together with reference TRBV5-4 and TRBJ1-1, the CDR3 gives the full variable domain: ETGVTQSPTHLIKTRGQQVTLRCSSQSGHNTVSWYQQALGQGPQFIFQYYREEENGRGNFPPRFSGLQFPNYSSELNVNALELDDSALYLCASSLSGGTEAFFGQGTRLTVV.